This T cell receptor (beta chain) stems from a study of shared clonotypes between healthy human individuals. The wider study: Contributing individuals were a couple of females and a few males aged 18 to 49.

The CDR3 sequence is 13 residues long. Per germline, CDR1 MDHEN and CDR2 SYDVKM. V gave up 3 bases and J gave up 1 base, with 6 bases separating them. This table comes from immunoSEQ multiplex PCR, and its TCRdb copy is limited to in-frame clones, with some not included. The sample consists of more than 2,000,000 clones, 85% to 95% of them appearing once. This clone was found once. Its target is unknown. Other DNA sequences in the same sample also yield this CDR3. Regarding the study as a whole: Across a handful of donors, naive CD4 shared 4.5% to 6%, naive CD8 around 3.5%, memory CD4 over 2%, memory CD8 about 0.4%. Having only a few donors restricted how much genetic and exposure-history diversity was captured. Rarefaction analysis demonstrated incomplete sorted-subset sequencing notwithstanding large depth.

Source material: naive CD4+ T cells sorted from blood. As for subset: CD45RA+ positively selected. The sequence was collected from a man younger than 35 in good health. The chain carries TRBV28 and TRBJ2-5; D is unclear. CDR3 loop: CASSFNSQETQYF. CDR3 DNA sequence: TGTGCCAGCAGTTTTAACAGCCAAGAGACCCAGTACTTC.